This T cell receptor beta chain emerged from a study of T cell repertoires in cytomegalovirus infection. Overall study: Public TCR beta signatures were indicative of both CMV infection and a matching HLA type. Overall study results and limits: Cumulative frequency (of public TCR beta family members) identified carriers of CMV plus the relevant HLA.

A single record per CDR3 protein comes from TCRdb applying MiXCR to the reads. The data contain 150,000 to 200,000 distinct CDR3 sequences, roughly 14% of them singletons. The CDR3 runs 13 residues. CDR1 is SEHNR, CDR2 FQNEAQ, per germline (reference sequence). Trimming cost V 6 bases and J 6 bases; bases outside gene matches: 2. About this clonotype itself: Its antigen remains unidentified.

The chain has TRBV7-9 and TRBJ2-1, with 10 bases fitting TRBD1. The TCR originated in a human donor in good health (CMV status not recorded). Some clones in this sample may be carry-over from other donors' samples. The sample comprised PBMCs. CDR3 amino acids: CASSWTGGNEQFF. CDR3 bases: TGTGCCAGCAGTTGGACAGGGGGCAATGAGCAGTTCTTC.